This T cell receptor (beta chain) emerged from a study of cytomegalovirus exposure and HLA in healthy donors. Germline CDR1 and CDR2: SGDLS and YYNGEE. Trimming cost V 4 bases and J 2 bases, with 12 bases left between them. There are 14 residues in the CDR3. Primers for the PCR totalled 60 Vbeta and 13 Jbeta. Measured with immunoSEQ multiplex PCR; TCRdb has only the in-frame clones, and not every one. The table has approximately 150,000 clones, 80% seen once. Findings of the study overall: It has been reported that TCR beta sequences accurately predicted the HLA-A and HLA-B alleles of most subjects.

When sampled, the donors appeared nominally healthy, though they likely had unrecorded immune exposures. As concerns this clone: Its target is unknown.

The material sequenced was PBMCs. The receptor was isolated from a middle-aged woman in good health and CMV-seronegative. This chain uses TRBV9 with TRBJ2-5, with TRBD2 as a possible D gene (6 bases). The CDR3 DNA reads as TGTGCCAGCAGCCCCCTAGCGACTCAAGAGACCCAGTACTTC. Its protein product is CASSPLATQETQYF.